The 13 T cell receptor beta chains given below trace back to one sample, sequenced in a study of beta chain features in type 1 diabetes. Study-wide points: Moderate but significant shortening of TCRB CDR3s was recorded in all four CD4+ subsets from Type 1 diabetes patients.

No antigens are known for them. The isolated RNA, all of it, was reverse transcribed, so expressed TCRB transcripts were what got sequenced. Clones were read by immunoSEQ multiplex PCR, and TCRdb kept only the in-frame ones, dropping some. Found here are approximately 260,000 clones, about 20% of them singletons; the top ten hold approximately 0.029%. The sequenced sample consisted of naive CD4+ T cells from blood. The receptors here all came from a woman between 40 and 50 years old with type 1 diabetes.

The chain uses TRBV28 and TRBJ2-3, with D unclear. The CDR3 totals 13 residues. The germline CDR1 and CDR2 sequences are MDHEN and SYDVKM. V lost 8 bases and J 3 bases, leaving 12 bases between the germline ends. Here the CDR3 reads CASDSTVTDTQYF. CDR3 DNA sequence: TGTGCCAGCGACTCGACCGTTACAGATACGCAGTATTTT.

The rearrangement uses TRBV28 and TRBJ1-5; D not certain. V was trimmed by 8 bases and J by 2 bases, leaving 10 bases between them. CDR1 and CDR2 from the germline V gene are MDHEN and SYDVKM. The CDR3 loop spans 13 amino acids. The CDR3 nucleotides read TGTGCCAGCCTCACGGGTGGCAATCAGCCCCAGCATTTT. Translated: CASLTGGNQPQHF.

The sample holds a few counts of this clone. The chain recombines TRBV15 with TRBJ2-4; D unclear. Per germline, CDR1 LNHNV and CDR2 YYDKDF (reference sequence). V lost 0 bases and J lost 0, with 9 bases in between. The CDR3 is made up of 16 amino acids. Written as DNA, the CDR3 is TGTGCCACCAGCAGAGAGTTGCGGATAGCCAAAAACATTCAGTACTTC. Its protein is CATSRELRIAKNIQYF.

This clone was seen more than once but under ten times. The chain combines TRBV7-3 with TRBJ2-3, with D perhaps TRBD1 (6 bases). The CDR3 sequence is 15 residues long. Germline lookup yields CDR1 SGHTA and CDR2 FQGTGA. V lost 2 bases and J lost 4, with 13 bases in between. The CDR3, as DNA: TGTGCCAGCAGCTTATTCAGCCAGGGGCCAGATACGCAGTATTTT. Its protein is CASSLFSQGPDTQYF.

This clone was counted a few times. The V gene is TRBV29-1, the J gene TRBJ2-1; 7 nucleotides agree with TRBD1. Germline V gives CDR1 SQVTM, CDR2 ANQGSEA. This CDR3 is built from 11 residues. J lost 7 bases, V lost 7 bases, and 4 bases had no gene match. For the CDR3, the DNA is TGCAGCGGAAACAGGGGTAATGAGCAGTTCTTC. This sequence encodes CSGNRGNEQFF.

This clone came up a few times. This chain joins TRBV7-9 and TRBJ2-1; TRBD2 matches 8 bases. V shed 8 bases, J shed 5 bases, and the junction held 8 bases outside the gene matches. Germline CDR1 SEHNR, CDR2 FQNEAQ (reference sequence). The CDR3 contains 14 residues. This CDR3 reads CASQKGLGDNEQFF. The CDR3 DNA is TGTGCCAGCCAAAAGGGACTAGGGGACAATGAGCAGTTCTTC.

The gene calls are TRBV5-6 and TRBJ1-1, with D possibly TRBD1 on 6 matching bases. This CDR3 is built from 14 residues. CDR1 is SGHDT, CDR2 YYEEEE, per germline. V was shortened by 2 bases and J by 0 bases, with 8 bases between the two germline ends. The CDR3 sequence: CASSFRQVNTEAFF. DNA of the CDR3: TGTGCCAGCAGCTTCCGACAGGTGAACACTGAAGCTTTCTTT.

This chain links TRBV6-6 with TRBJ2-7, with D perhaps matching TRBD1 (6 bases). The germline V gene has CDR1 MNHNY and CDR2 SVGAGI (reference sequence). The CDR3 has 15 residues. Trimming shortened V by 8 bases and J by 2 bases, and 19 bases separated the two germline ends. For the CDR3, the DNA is TGTGCCAGCTCAGAAAACCGGGACACTACCTACGAGCAGTACTTC. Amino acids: CASSENRDTTYEQYF.

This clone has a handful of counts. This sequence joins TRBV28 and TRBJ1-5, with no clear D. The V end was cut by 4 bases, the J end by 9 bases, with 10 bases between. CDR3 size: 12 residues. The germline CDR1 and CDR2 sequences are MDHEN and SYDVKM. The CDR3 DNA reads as TGTGCCAGCAGTTCCCAGGCCCGGCCCCAGCATTTT. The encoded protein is CASSSQARPQHF.

CDR3 sequence: CASSPPTSASYNEQFF. In nucleotides, the CDR3 is TGTGCCAGCTCACCACCGACTTCAGCCTCCTACAATGAGCAGTTCTTC. The J gene is TRBJ2-1, the V gene TRBV18; D is ambiguous. From germline, CDR1 is KGHSH and CDR2 LQKENI. This CDR3 region has 16 residues. With 0 bases removed from V and 0 bases from J, the gap between germline ends came to 9 bases.

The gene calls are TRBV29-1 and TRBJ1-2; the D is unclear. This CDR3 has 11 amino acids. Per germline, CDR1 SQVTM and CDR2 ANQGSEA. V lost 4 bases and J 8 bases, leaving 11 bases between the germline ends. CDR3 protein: CSVADGKGYTF. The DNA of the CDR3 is TGCAGCGTTGCGGACGGGAAGGGCTACACCTTC.

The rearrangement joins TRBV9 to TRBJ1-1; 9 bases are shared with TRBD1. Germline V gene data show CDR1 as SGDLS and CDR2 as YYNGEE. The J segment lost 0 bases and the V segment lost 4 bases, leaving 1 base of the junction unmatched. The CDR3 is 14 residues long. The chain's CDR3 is CASSRTGVNTEAFF. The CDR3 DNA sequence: TGTGCCAGCAGCCGGACAGGGGTGAACACTGAAGCTTTCTTT.

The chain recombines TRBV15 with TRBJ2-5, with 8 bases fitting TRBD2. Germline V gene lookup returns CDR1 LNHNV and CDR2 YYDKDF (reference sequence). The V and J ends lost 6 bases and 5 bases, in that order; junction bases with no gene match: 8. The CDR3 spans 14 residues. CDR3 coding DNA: TGTGCCACCAGATCCGGGGGCGGGAGGGAGACCCAGTACTTC. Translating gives CATRSGGGRETQYF.